This TCR beta chain was found in a study of blood T cell repertoires in COVID-19. Study overall: Both acute and convalescent COVID-19 samples were obtained from the United States, Italy and Spain. From T cells, B-cell-depleted T cells, or PBMCs came the material, which was cDNA or gDNA.

Germline lookup yields CDR1 SEHNR and CDR2 FQNEAQ (reference sequence). The ends were cut back, 5 bases at V and 5 bases at J, with 16 bases in the middle. This CDR3 contains 15 residues. Per the authors' pipeline: Using reference gene primer amplification, nucleated cell counts were estimated. Clones were read by immunoSEQ multiplex PCR, and TCRdb kept only the in-frame ones, dropping some. That table furnishes V, J and clone size, whereas the DNA furnished D and trimming. Of more than 100,000 clones listed, roughly 90% are singletons. This clone was counted only a few times. Sequenced sample: peripheral blood. V and J are TRBV7-9 and TRBJ2-1; the D gene is possibly TRBD2 (5 bases). This receptor was identified in an older man with active COVID-19. CDR3 nucleotide sequence: TGTGCCAGCAGCGCCAAGCGGAGATTCAACAATGAGCAGTTCTTC. It is translated as CASSAKRRFNNEQFF.